This entry lists 22 T cell receptor beta chains sequenced from one sample in a study of blood T cell repertoires in COVID-19. Profiling relied on immunoSEQ multiplex PCR, and the TCRdb table lists in-frame clones only, not all of them. The sample lists about 230,000 clones, 83% seen once, with 1.3% in the top ten. Sequencing used peripheral blood. The receptor source for this set is a woman in her twenties or thirties with COVID-19, enrolled during active disease.

This clone was counted a single time. This chain uses TRBV18 with TRBJ1-1, with D possibly TRBD1 on 6 matching bases. The CDR3 is 14 amino acids. The V end was cut by 3 bases, the J end by 2 bases, with 10 bases between. Germline V gives CDR1 KGHSH, CDR2 LQKENI. CDR3 in amino acids: CASSPRTANTEAFF. Here the CDR3 DNA reads TGTGCCAGCTCACCGAGGACAGCTAACACTGAAGCTTTCTTT.

The DNA for the CDR3 is TGTGCCAGCAGCTATTCTCGGGTACAGAACACCGGGGAGCTGTTTTTT. Its translation: CASSYSRVQNTGELFF. The rearrangement uses TRBV3-1 (or the pseudogene TRBV3-2) and TRBJ2-2; D not resolved. Trimming removed 5 bases at V and 1 base at J, with 14 bases between. The CDR3 is made up of 16 amino acids. Germline V gives CDR1 LGHDT, CDR2 YNNKEL (reference sequence).

The chain uses TRBV14 and TRBJ2-3; D gene ambiguous. Germline V gene sequence: CDR1 SGHDN, CDR2 FVKESK. The V end lost 2 bases, the J end lost 11 bases, and 14 bases lay between the germline ends. CDR3 length: 13 amino acids. CDR3 sequence (DNA): TGTGCCAGCAGCCAAAAAATAGCTCTCGGGCAGTATTTT. It yields the protein CASSQKIALGQYF.

The chain recombines TRBV24-1 with TRBJ2-1, with TRBD1 matching over 8 bases. Germline CDR1 KGHDR, CDR2 SFDVKD. The CDR3 is 15 amino acids. Losses at the gene ends were 5 bases for V and 4 bases for J; bases not matched to a gene: 6. The CDR3, as DNA: TGTGCCACCAGTGTCCTCGGGACAGGTTACAATGAGCAGTTCTTC. Residues: CATSVLGTGYNEQFF.

This chain joins TRBV7-2 and TRBJ2-5; no firm D call. The germline V and J ends were trimmed by 5 bases and 4 bases, with 17 bases remaining between them. The length of the CDR3 is 15 residues. Germline CDR1 and CDR2: SGHTA and FQGNSA. The CDR3 reads CASSPWLTSGETQYF. The CDR3 DNA follows: TGTGCCAGCAGCCCCTGGTTAACTTCAGGAGAGACCCAGTACTTC.

The V gene is TRBV5-6, the J gene TRBJ2-3; 7 nucleotides line up with TRBD2. Germline CDR1 and CDR2: SGHDT and YYEEEE. The junction had 4 bases not matched to a gene; V was cut back by 3 bases and J by 9 bases. The CDR3 spans 12 residues. CDR3 nucleotides: TGTGCCAGCAGCTCTGGACTAGACACGCAGTATTTT. It encodes CASSSGLDTQYF.

The chain has TRBV11-1 and TRBJ2-3; maybe TRBD2 (7 bases). The ends were cut back, 5 bases at V and 4 bases at J, with 19 bases in the middle. Germline CDR1 and CDR2: SGHAT and FQDESV (reference sequence). The CDR3 is 16 residues long. CDR3 bases: TGTGCCAGCAGCCCTGCCCCCGGGGGGCGGGCAGATACGCAGTATTTT. This encodes CASSPAPGGRADTQYF.

In this sample, this clone turned up a few times. The CDR3 nucleotides read TGTGCCAGCAGCTTCCCCAGCGGGGGCCCGGTGGGAGATACGCAGTATTTT. This translates into CASSFPSGGPVGDTQYF. The genes are TRBV5-4 and TRBJ2-3; 8 bases fit TRBD2. The CDR3 extends over 17 amino acids. Germline CDR1 reads SGHNT; CDR2 reads YYREEE (reference sequence). The ends lost 2 bases at V and 5 bases at J; junction bases unmatched: 13.

The chain employs TRBV6-6 and TRBJ2-5; D gene ambiguous. Looked up from germline, CDR1 is MNHNY and CDR2 is SVGAGI (reference sequence). The V end lost 6 bases, the J end lost 1 base, and 12 bases lay between the germline ends. The CDR3 length is 14 residues. The CDR3 nucleotides are TGTGCCAGCAGCCCCTACGGCGGCCAAGAGACCCAGTACTTC. It translates to CASSPYGGQETQYF.

The rearrangement joins TRBV7-3 to TRBJ2-1; 8 bases align to TRBD2. Germline assignment: CDR1 SGHTA and CDR2 FQGTGA. V was pared by 4 bases and J by 10 bases, with 3 bases of the junction left unmatched. CDR3 length: 12 amino acids. CDR3 protein: CASSSLAGEQFF. DNA of the CDR3: TGTGCCAGCAGCTCCCTAGCGGGCGAGCAGTTCTTC.

This chain joins TRBV6-5 and TRBJ1-1; no firm D call. Germline CDR1 reads MNHEY; CDR2 reads SVGAGI. Trimming cost V 0 bases and J 5 bases, with 13 bases left between them. The CDR3 contains 15 residues. This CDR3 is CASSYSIIGGTEAFF. The CDR3 DNA is TGTGCCAGCAGTTACTCGATAATAGGCGGGACTGAAGCTTTCTTT.

The chain uses TRBV7-6 and TRBJ2-7, with D possibly TRBD2 on 6 matching bases. CDR1 is SGHVS, CDR2 FNYEAQ, per germline. CDR3 length: 14 amino acids. V lost 5 bases and J lost 5, with 16 bases in between. The DNA for the CDR3 is TGTGCCAGCAGCCCGACTAGGAGAGTCAACGAGCAGTACTTC. Encoded protein: CASSPTRRVNEQYF. The full variable domain, rest sourced from reference TRBV7-6 and TRBJ2-7, is GAGVSQSPRYKVTKRGQDVALRCDPISGHVSLYWYRQALGQGPEFLTYFNYEAQQDKSGLPNDRFSAERPEGSISTLTIQRTEQRDSAMYRCASSPTRRVNEQYFGPGTRLTVT.

The chain carries TRBV27 and TRBJ2-1; 11 nucleotides align to TRBD2. Looked up from germline, CDR1 is MNHEY and CDR2 is SMNVEV (reference sequence). The CDR3 is 15 residues long. V lost 4 bases to trimming and J lost 2 bases; unmatched junction nucleotides: 1. The CDR3 loop is CASSSTSGTYNEQFF. The CDR3 DNA is TGTGCCAGCAGTTCGACTAGCGGGACCTACAATGAGCAGTTCTTC.

The chain has TRBV6-6 and TRBJ1-2, with a possible D match to TRBD1 (5 bases). The CDR3 covers 15 residues. V was shortened by 2 bases and J by 3 bases, with 13 bases between the two germline ends. The germline gives CDR1 MNHNY, CDR2 SVGAGI (reference sequence). CDR3 sequence: CASSYPGLGDYGYTF. The CDR3 nucleotides are TGTGCCAGCAGTTACCCGGGACTGGGAGACTATGGCTACACCTTC.

V and J are TRBV6-2 or TRBV6-3 and TRBJ2-5; TRBD1 matches 7 bases. The germline V gene has CDR1 MNHEY and CDR2 SVGEGT. The CDR3 totals 14 residues. The V and J ends lost 5 bases and 5 bases, in that order; junction bases with no gene match: 8. CDR3 DNA sequence: TGTGCCAGCAGTGACATAACAGGGGAGGAGACCCAGTACTTC. Translating it yields CASSDITGEETQYF.

This sequence joins TRBV5-1 and TRBJ1-1, with 9 bases matching TRBD1. Trimming removed 3 bases from V and 4 bases from J; junction bases left unmatched: 7. Germline V gene sequence: CDR1 SGHRS, CDR2 YFSETQ. This CDR3 comprises 15 residues. This CDR3 is CASSSTGGSFTEAFF. The CDR3 DNA is TGCGCCAGCAGCTCTACAGGGGGCTCCTTCACTGAAGCTTTCTTT.

The chain carries TRBV24-1 and TRBJ2-4; D uncertain. There are 13 residues in the CDR3. Germline loops: CDR1 KGHDR, CDR2 SFDVKD. V dropped 4 bases and J dropped 9 bases, with 12 bases sitting between them. The CDR3 DNA is TGTGCCACCAGTGACCCGGGTGTAGGCATTCAGTACTTC. As protein: CATSDPGVGIQYF.

On this clone: This same CDR3 is encoded by further DNA sequences in the sample. The genes are TRBV19 and TRBJ2-1; 7 bases match TRBD2. V dropped 3 bases and J dropped 4; count of bases not matched to a gene: 9. This CDR3 comprises 16 residues. Germline CDR1 reads LNHDA; CDR2 reads SQIVND (reference sequence). This chain's CDR3 is CASSIIGGGSYNEQFF. The CDR3 bases are TGTGCCAGTAGTATTATCGGCGGGGGATCTTACAATGAGCAGTTCTTC. Based on the CDR3 plus reference TRBV19 and TRBJ2-1, the full variable domain is DGGITQSPKYLFRKEGQNVTLSCEQNLNHDAMYWYRQDPGQGLRLIYYSQIVNDFQKGDIAEGYSVSREKKESFPLTVTSAQKNPTAFYLCASSIIGGGSYNEQFFGPGTRLTVL.

The chain combines TRBV6-6 with TRBJ1-6, with 9 bases identical to TRBD1. Germline loops: CDR1 MNHNY, CDR2 SVGAGI (reference sequence). The CDR3 runs to 14 residues. With V trimmed by 6 bases and J by 10 bases, 7 bases remained unmatched. CDR3 protein: CASRTTGGGSPLHF. CDR3 coding DNA: TGTGCCAGCAGGACGACAGGGGGAGGGTCACCCCTCCACTTT.

This clone was seen more than once but under ten times. The V call is TRBV6-1, the J call TRBJ2-7; D not resolved. CDR1 MNHNS and CDR2 SASEGT come from the germline V gene. Trimming removed 0 bases at V and 12 bases at J, with 15 bases between. The CDR3 runs 13 residues. The CDR3 DNA reads as TGTGCCAGCAGTGAAGCTCCGGAGTCGGGTACGTACTTC. Its translation: CASSEAPESGTYF.

The CDR3 here is CASRLGSLGMGNQPQHF. The DNA of the CDR3 is TGTGCCAGCAGGCTTGGGAGCCTCGGGATGGGGAATCAGCCCCAGCATTTT. The gene calls are TRBV28 and TRBJ1-5; D gene uncertain. The germline V gene encodes CDR1 MDHEN and CDR2 SYDVKM. CDR3 size: 17 residues. Trimming removed 6 bases from V and 4 bases from J, with 22 bases in between.

The chain carries TRBV18 and TRBJ1-3; D gene unclear. Germline V CDR1 and CDR2: KGHSH, LQKENI. The CDR3 covers 16 residues. Deletions cut 2 bases from V and 3 bases from J, with 14 bases between. The CDR3 protein is CASSPLVLTVGNTIYF. As DNA, the CDR3 is TGTGCCAGCTCACCATTGGTGTTAACAGTTGGAAACACCATATATTTT. The full variable domain, with the rest looked up from reference TRBV18 and TRBJ1-3, is NAGVMQNPRHLVRRRGQEARLRCSPMKGHSHVYWYRQLPEEGLKFMVYLQKENIIDESGMPKERFSAEFPKEGPSILRIQQVVRGDSAAYFCASSPLVLTVGNTIYFGEGSWLTVV.